The 9 T cell receptor beta chains presented below share a single source sample, sequenced in a study of cytomegalovirus exposure and HLA in healthy donors. The repertoire was sequenced with immunoSEQ multiplex PCR; TCRdb's copy has only in-frame clones and lacks some. The table has some 170,000 clones, approximately 96% seen once; the top ten hold 0.89%. The sample was PBMCs. These receptors were obtained from a woman aged 18-35 years in good health and CMV-seronegative.

The genes are TRBV18 and TRBJ2-7; possibly TRBD2 for D (5 bases). V lost 2 bases, J lost 2 bases, and 7 bases lay in between. The length of the CDR3 is 13 residues. Germline-derived CDR1 and CDR2 are KGHSH and LQKENI. CDR3 residues: CASSPGGTYEQYF. CDR3 nucleotide sequence: TGTGCCAGCTCACCAGGAGGAACCTACGAGCAGTACTTC.

The genes are TRBV30 and TRBJ2-7; 9 nucleotides match TRBD1. There are 13 residues in the CDR3. CDR1 and CDR2 from the germline V gene are GTSNPN and SVGIG (reference sequence). V shed 7 bases and J 4 bases; nucleotides not matched to a gene: 8. CDR3 sequence: CASNDRGRYEQYF. The CDR3 nucleotides are TGTGCCTCGAACGACAGGGGGAGATACGAGCAGTACTTC.

V is TRBV9 and J is TRBJ1-2, with D maybe TRBD1 (6 bases). The CDR3 is made up of 11 amino acids. Germline V gives CDR1 SGDLS, CDR2 YYNGEE. V was cut by 6 bases and J by 3 bases, with 6 bases left in between. The DNA of the CDR3 is TGTGCCAGCACAGGGGACTATGGCTACACCTTC. The encoded protein is CASTGDYGYTF.

The rearrangement joins TRBV5-1 to TRBJ1-6, with 9 bases fitting TRBD1. The CDR3 is made up of 16 amino acids. From germline, CDR1 is SGHRS and CDR2 YFSETQ. V dropped 0 bases and J dropped 10; count of bases not matched to a gene: 8. The CDR3 here is CASSLGPGQGGSPLHF. DNA of the CDR3: TGCGCCAGCAGCTTGGGACCGGGACAGGGAGGCTCACCCCTCCACTTT.

The V and J genes are TRBV7-6 and TRBJ2-1; D call uncertain. V lost 2 bases to trimming and J lost 8 bases, with 10 bases between them. Per the germline V gene, CDR1 is SGHVS and CDR2 is FNYEAQ. CDR3 length: 13 residues. CDR3 bases: TGTGCCAGCAGCTTAAGTCTAATGGATGAGCAGTTCTTC. Translated: CASSLSLMDEQFF.

The chain employs TRBV7-9 and TRBJ2-3; D might be TRBD1 (6 bases). Germline V gene data show CDR1 as SEHNR and CDR2 as FQNEAQ (reference sequence). V dropped 1 base and J dropped 4 bases, with 9 bases sitting between them. CDR3 length equals 14 residues. The CDR3 sequence: CASSLGGPADTQYF. CDR3 coding DNA: TGTGCCAGCAGCTTAGGGGGGCCCGCAGATACGCAGTATTTT.

V gene TRBV5-1 combines with J gene TRBJ2-7, with 11 positions matching TRBD1. From germline, CDR1 is SGHRS and CDR2 YFSETQ. With V trimmed by 1 base and J by 2 bases, 2 bases remained unmatched. The CDR3 is 15 residues long. The CDR3 coding sequence is TGCGCCAGCAGCTTGCAGGGACAGGGGGCCTACGAGCAGTACTTC. It yields the protein CASSLQGQGAYEQYF.

In DNA, the CDR3 is TGTGCCAGCAGCCCCGAGACCGGGAGTTACGGCTACACCTTC. Translating gives CASSPETGSYGYTF. The chain recombines TRBV4-2 with TRBJ1-2; no clear D gene. CDR1 is LGHNA, CDR2 YNFKEQ, per germline. The CDR3 consists of 14 residues. The V and J ends lost 4 bases and 8 bases respectively, with 17 bases between them.

This chain joins TRBV29-1 and TRBJ2-1; no clear D. The CDR3 loop spans 11 amino acids. Deletions cut 0 bases from V and 10 bases from J, with 7 bases between. Germline V CDR1 and CDR2: SQVTM, ANQGSEA. The DNA of the CDR3 is TGCAGCGTTGAAGATCCCCAAGAGCAGTTCTTC. It is translated as CSVEDPQEQFF.